The source of this T cell receptor beta chain is a study of immune characterization of retroperitoneal liposarcoma (dated by TCRdb to about 2019). Notes on this clonotype: The specificity of this receptor is unknown. No base qualities exist here, and no much larger clone lies one base off it.

There are 16 amino acids in the CDR3, from cysteine to phenylalanine inclusive. This entry keeps only the CDR3 DNA: 48 bases, framed from base 1. The junction shows trimming of 5 bases on V and 2 bases on J, and the gene matches do not reach 7 bases of it. The germline V gene supplies CDR1 MNHEY and CDR2 SVGAGI. Library preparation employed PCR. Sequencing used a NextSeq 500. TCRdb trimmed public reads at Q25 via fastp, called clones via MiXCR and kept in-frame beta chains. Every entry covers one CDR3 protein and lists the most common genes and DNA from its rows. Here the sample has 9,500 to 13,000 distinct CDR3 sequences; 27% occur a single time. The biggest ten clones account for 8.3% of the sample.

Sequences were obtained from tumor tissue. This receptor was obtained from a male donor with retroperitoneal liposarcoma. This chain is built from TRBV6-5 and TRBJ2-3, with 10 junctional bases fitting TRBD2. The base sequence is TGTGCCAGCAGTGAATTAGCGGGGGGCCCCACAGATACGCAGTATTTT. It codes for CASSELAGGPTDTQYF.